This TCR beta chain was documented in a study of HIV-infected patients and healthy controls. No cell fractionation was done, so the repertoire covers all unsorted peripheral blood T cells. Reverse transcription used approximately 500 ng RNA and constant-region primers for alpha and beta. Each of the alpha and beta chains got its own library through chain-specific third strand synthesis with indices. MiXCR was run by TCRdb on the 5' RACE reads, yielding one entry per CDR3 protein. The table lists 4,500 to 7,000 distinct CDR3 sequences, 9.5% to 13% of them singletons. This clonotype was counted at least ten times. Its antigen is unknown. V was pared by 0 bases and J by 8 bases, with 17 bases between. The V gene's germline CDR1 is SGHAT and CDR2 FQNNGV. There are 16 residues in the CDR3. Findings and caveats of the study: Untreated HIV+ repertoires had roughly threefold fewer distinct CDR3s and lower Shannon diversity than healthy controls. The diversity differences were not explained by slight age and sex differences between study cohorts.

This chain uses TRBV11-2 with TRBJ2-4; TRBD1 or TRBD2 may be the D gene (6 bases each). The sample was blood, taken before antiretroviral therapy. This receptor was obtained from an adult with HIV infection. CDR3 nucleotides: TGTGCCAGCAGCTTAGATGGGGGGCTCATAAGGGACATTCAGTACTTC. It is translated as CASSLDGGLIRDIQYF.